Below are 32 T cell receptor beta chains sequenced from a single sample in a study of cytomegalovirus exposure and HLA in healthy donors. Assay used: immunoSEQ multiplex PCR; TCRdb lists only in-frame clones, some missing. There are about 150,000 clones in the sample; approximately 90% occur only once, and just under 3% lies in the top ten. Material for sequencing was PBMCs. Receptors were obtained from a man in his late teens or twenties in good health and CMV-seronegative.

The J gene is TRBJ1-4, the V gene TRBV6-5; tentative D call: TRBD1 (6 bases). In germline, CDR1 is MNHEY, CDR2 SVGAGI. Trimming stripped 2 bases from V and 5 bases from J, with 6 bases between. The CDR3 is 13 amino acids. CDR3 residues: CASSYDRNEKLFF. CDR3 in DNA: TGTGCCAGCAGTTACGACAGGAATGAAAAACTGTTTTTT.

The chain employs TRBV5-6 and TRBJ2-1; 7 bases align to TRBD1. CDR1 and CDR2 (germline): SGHDT, YYEEEE. The CDR3 runs to 16 residues. After removal of 5 bases from V and 2 bases from J, the junction contained 10 bases not matched to a gene. The CDR3 sequence is CASSPDRDNPYNEQFF. The CDR3 DNA sequence: TGTGCCAGCAGTCCCGACAGGGACAATCCCTACAATGAGCAGTTCTTC.

The V call is TRBV28, the J call TRBJ2-7, with D tentatively TRBD1 (7 bases). The germline CDR1 and CDR2 sequences are MDHEN and SYDVKM. CDR3 length equals 15 residues. The ends were cut back, 2 bases at V and 3 bases at J, with 14 bases in the middle. CDR3 in amino acids: CASSLGAGGGYEQYV. In nucleotides, the CDR3 is TGTGCCAGCAGTTTAGGAGCAGGGGGAGGCTACGAGCAGTACGTC.

The V gene is TRBV19, the J gene TRBJ2-2, with 7 bases lining up with TRBD1. The CDR3 has 16 residues. Germline V gene lookup returns CDR1 LNHDA and CDR2 SQIVND (reference sequence). J gave up 5 bases and V 8 bases, and 14 bases lay outside the gene matches. For the CDR3, the DNA is TGTGCCAGTGACCGACAGGGTAATGGTGCGACCGGGGAGCTGTTTTTT. The encoded protein is CASDRQGNGATGELFF.

The chain joins TRBV2 to TRBJ1-1; 7 bases are shared with TRBD1. The CDR3 consists of 14 residues. Germline lookup yields CDR1 SNHLY and CDR2 FYNNEI. V was pared by 4 bases and J by 3 bases, with 5 bases of the junction left unmatched. CDR3 coding DNA: TGTGCCAGCAGTGCCAGACAGGGCGACACTGAAGCTTTCTTT. Its protein product is CASSARQGDTEAFF.

The chain combines TRBV20-1 with TRBJ1-1, with D tentatively TRBD1 (6 bases). Germline CDR1 DFQATT, CDR2 SNEGSKA (reference sequence). This CDR3 is built from 11 residues. The CDR3 DNA sequence: TGCAGACCCCGGGACAAAGATCGAGCTTTCTTT. Amino acids: CRPRDKDRAFF.

This sequence joins TRBV19 and TRBJ2-5, with 7 bases matching TRBD1. Germline V lookup: CDR1 LNHDA, CDR2 SQIVND (reference sequence). Trimming removed 6 bases from V and 4 bases from J; junction bases left unmatched: 14. The CDR3 has 16 residues. This chain's CDR3 is CASRTNPGQLGETQYF. Written as DNA, the CDR3 is TGTGCCAGTAGGACTAATCCGGGACAGCTGGGAGAGACCCAGTACTTC.

This clone was seen only once. This chain links TRBV10-2 with TRBJ2-7, with D possibly being TRBD1 (6 bases). The germline V and J ends were trimmed by 4 bases and 5 bases, with 12 bases remaining between them. Per germline, CDR1 WSHSY and CDR2 SAAADI. This CDR3 contains 13 residues. CDR3 region: CASSGDRGNEQYF. The CDR3, as DNA: TGCGCCAGCAGTGGGGATAGGGGGAACGAGCAGTACTTC.

The V and J genes are TRBV19 and TRBJ1-1; 9 bases agree with TRBD1. After removal of 5 bases from V and 4 bases from J, the junction contained 5 bases not matched to a gene. The CDR3 length is 14 residues. Germline CDR1 and CDR2: LNHDA and SQIVND (reference sequence). The CDR3 protein is CASSVPDRGTEAFF. Written as DNA, the CDR3 is TGTGCCAGTAGTGTCCCGGACAGGGGCACTGAAGCTTTCTTT.

The chain employs TRBV7-9 and TRBJ2-3; 10 bases match TRBD1. Germline values: CDR1 SEHNR, CDR2 FQNEAQ (reference sequence). After removal of 5 bases from V and 4 bases from J, the junction contained 6 bases not matched to a gene. CDR3 length: 15 amino acids. CDR3 coding DNA: TGTGCCAGCAGCGCCCGGGACAGGGGATCAGATACGCAGTATTTT. This sequence encodes CASSARDRGSDTQYF.

This clone was detected many times. The gene calls are TRBV5-8 and TRBJ1-2; the D gene is possibly TRBD1 (5 bases). Looked up from germline, CDR1 is SGHTS and CDR2 is YDEGEE. The ends were cut back, 2 bases at V and 6 bases at J, with 17 bases in the middle. The CDR3 is 15 amino acids. As DNA, the CDR3 is TGTGCCAGCAGCTTACTGGGAGGGGATAGCGATGGCTACACCTTC. Its translation: CASSLLGGDSDGYTF. The full variable domain, its missing parts supplied by reference TRBV5-8 and TRBJ1-2, is EAGVTQSPTHLIKTRGQQATLRCSPISGHTSVYWYQQALGLGLQFLLWYDEGEERNRGNFPPRFSGRQFPNYSSELNVNALELEDSALYLCASSLLGGDSDGYTFGSGTRLTVV.

The chain joins TRBV15 to TRBJ1-5; 7 nucleotides match TRBD1. Unmatched junction bases numbered 1, after V lost 0 bases and J lost 5 bases. The CDR3 runs to 14 residues. The germline gives CDR1 LNHNV, CDR2 YYDKDF (reference sequence). Here the CDR3 DNA reads TGTGCCACCAGCAGAGACAGGGGGTATCAGCCCCAGCATTTT. It codes for CATSRDRGYQPQHF.

V gene TRBV11-3 combines with J gene TRBJ2-3; 7 positions match TRBD2. Unmatched junction bases numbered 7, after V lost 9 bases and J lost 1 base. The CDR3 is 14 residues long. Germline V gene lookup returns CDR1 SGHNT and CDR2 YENEEA. CDR3 sequence reads: CASGGGMGTDTQYF. The CDR3 region has the DNA TGTGCCAGTGGGGGGGGAATGGGCACAGATACGCAGTATTTT.

The chain links TRBV4-2 to TRBJ2-3; the match to TRBD2 covers 13 bases. CDR3 length equals 17 residues. J was trimmed by 3 bases and V by 4 bases; bases with no gene match: 7. Per germline, CDR1 LGHNA and CDR2 YNFKEQ. CDR3 sequence reads: CASSRETSGRLTDTQYF. The CDR3 DNA reads TGTGCCAGCAGCCGAGAGACTAGCGGGAGGCTTACAGATACGCAGTATTTT.

The chain links TRBV5-6 to TRBJ2-7; 9 bases map to TRBD1. The trim removed 3 bases at V and 6 bases at J, leaving 4 bases unmatched. The CDR3 is 13 amino acids. Looked up from germline, CDR1 is SGHDT and CDR2 is YYEEEE. This chain's CDR3 is CASSWTGAGEQYF. CDR3 DNA sequence: TGTGCCAGCAGCTGGACAGGGGCTGGCGAGCAGTACTTC.

The chain recombines TRBV5-1 with TRBJ1-5; 8 bases fit TRBD1. This CDR3 region has 15 residues. CDR1 and CDR2 from the germline V gene are SGHRS and YFSETQ. The trim removed 3 bases at V and 7 bases at J, leaving 9 bases unmatched. CDR3 loop: CASSSDGQGDQPQHF. The CDR3 DNA is TGCGCCAGCAGCTCCGATGGACAGGGTGACCAGCCCCAGCATTTT.

V gene TRBV28 combines with J gene TRBJ1-1; TRBD1 agrees at 7 bases. V dropped 3 bases and J dropped 6; count of bases not matched to a gene: 13. CDR1 is MDHEN, CDR2 SYDVKM, per germline. CDR3 length: 16 residues. The CDR3 is CASSFQSGGWGPEAFF. The CDR3 DNA reads as TGTGCCAGCAGTTTCCAATCAGGGGGGTGGGGACCTGAAGCTTTCTTT.

The chain links TRBV28 to TRBJ1-1, with 10 bases matching TRBD1. The CDR3 has 14 residues. V lost 5 bases and J lost 5; bases outside the gene matches: 5. CDR1 and CDR2 (germline): MDHEN, SYDVKM. The CDR3 bases are TGTGCCAGCAGTGTCGGGACAGGGGTTACTGAAGCTTTCTTT. Its translation is CASSVGTGVTEAFF.

This chain joins TRBV7-9 and TRBJ1-4; TRBD1 aligns across 8 bases. CDR3 length: 15 amino acids. The V gene's germline CDR1 is SEHNR and CDR2 FQNEAQ (reference sequence). The V segment lost 4 bases and the J segment 8 bases; nucleotides outside the gene matches: 9. CDR3 protein: CASSSRTGSGEKLFF. As DNA, the CDR3 is TGTGCCAGCAGCTCCCGGACAGGGTCGGGCGAAAAACTGTTTTTT.

The gene calls are TRBV7-9 and TRBJ2-7; TRBD2 aligns across 9 bases. The J segment lost 7 bases and the V segment lost 5 bases, leaving 6 bases of the junction unmatched. This CDR3 has 13 residues. Germline CDR1 and CDR2: SEHNR and FQNEAQ (reference sequence). The CDR3 coding sequence is TGTGCCAGCAGCCCCTTAGCGGGAGTTGAGCAGTACTTC. Protein product: CASSPLAGVEQYF.

The chain links TRBV14 to TRBJ1-1, with D perhaps matching TRBD1 (6 bases). V gave up 0 bases and J gave up 7 bases, with 9 bases separating them. From germline, CDR1 is SGHDN and CDR2 FVKESK. This CDR3 is built from 13 residues. For the CDR3, the DNA is TGTGCCAGCAGCCAAGATGTGACAGGTGAAGCTTTCTTT. It translates to CASSQDVTGEAFF.

The chain carries TRBV10-1 and TRBJ2-3, with 8 bases that match TRBD2. The CDR3 length is 16 residues. Trimming removed 2 bases from V and 0 bases from J; junction bases left unmatched: 4. Germline-derived CDR1 and CDR2 are WNHNN and SYGVQD (reference sequence). The CDR3 DNA reads as TGCGCCAGCAGTGAGACTAGCGGCACTAGCACAGATACGCAGTATTTT. It is translated as CASSETSGTSTDTQYF.

The chain links TRBV5-1 to TRBJ2-3, with 9 bases matching TRBD2. This CDR3 contains 16 residues. Trimming took 2 bases from V and 4 from J; bases not matched to a gene: 8. Germline V gene data show CDR1 as SGHRS and CDR2 as YFSETQ. Here the CDR3 reads CASSFSAGGSADTQYF. The CDR3 region has the DNA TGCGCCAGCAGCTTTTCGGCGGGGGGGTCGGCAGATACGCAGTATTTT.

This sequence joins TRBV5-1 and TRBJ2-5; 10 bases match TRBD2. This CDR3 comprises 15 residues. Germline V CDR1 and CDR2: SGHRS, YFSETQ. V dropped 0 bases and J dropped 5; count of bases not matched to a gene: 4. For the CDR3, the DNA is TGCGCCAGCAGCTTGGGGGGACTAGCGTTGGAGACCCAGTACTTC. This translates into CASSLGGLALETQYF. Using reference TRBV5-1 and TRBJ2-5 for the parts outside the CDR3, the full variable domain is KAGVTQTPRYLIKTRGQQVTLSCSPISGHRSVSWYQQTPGQGLQFLFEYFSETQRNKGNFPGRFSGRQFSNSRSEMNVSTLELGDSALYLCASSLGGLALETQYFGPGTRLLVL.

The genes are TRBV10-2 and TRBJ2-1; TRBD1 is a possible D gene (6 bases). Trimming took 6 bases from V and 1 from J, leaving 16 bases between them. The germline V gene encodes CDR1 WSHSY and CDR2 SAAADI. There are 16 residues in the CDR3. The CDR3, as DNA: TGCGCCAGCAGAGATACGGACAGCCAATCCTACAATGAGCAGTTCTTC. Amino acid sequence: CASRDTDSQSYNEQFF.

J is TRBJ2-7 and V is TRBV19; a possible D gene is TRBD2 (6 bases). This CDR3 has 14 amino acids. CDR1 is LNHDA, CDR2 SQIVND, per germline (reference sequence). V was clipped by 6 bases and J by 0 bases, with 12 bases between them. In nucleotides, the CDR3 is TGTGCCAGTAGACAGCGGGCAAGCTCCTACGAGCAGTACTTC. Protein: CASRQRASSYEQYF.

The chain uses TRBV5-6 and TRBJ2-7, with 8 bases fitting TRBD2. This CDR3 contains 14 residues. J lost 1 base, V lost 5 bases, and 5 bases had no gene match. Germline-derived CDR1 and CDR2 are SGHDT and YYEEEE. CDR3 region: CASSLGGDSYEQYF. The CDR3 nucleotides are TGTGCCAGCAGTCTCGGGGGGGATTCCTACGAGCAGTACTTC.

J is TRBJ1-2 and V is TRBV28; 9 bases match TRBD1. With 8 bases clipped from V and 4 bases from J, the junction kept 11 bases outside the gene matches. CDR1 is MDHEN and CDR2 is SYDVKM in the germline V gene. The CDR3 length is 15 residues. For the CDR3, the DNA is TGTGCCAGCGAAAGTGGACAGGGGTCGGCCTATGGCTACACCTTC. Residues: CASESGQGSAYGYTF.

This CDR3 is CASSLNADYGYTF. The CDR3 DNA is TGTGCCAGCAGTTTAAACGCGGACTATGGCTACACCTTC. J is TRBJ1-2 and V is TRBV28; D unresolved. V lost 2 bases and J 3 bases, leaving 7 bases between the germline ends. This CDR3 has 13 residues. Per germline, CDR1 MDHEN and CDR2 SYDVKM.

The chain recombines TRBV7-6 with TRBJ2-6, with D uncertain. The CDR3 consists of 17 residues. V shed 5 bases and J shed 0 bases, with 14 bases lying between them. Germline V gene lookup returns CDR1 SGHVS and CDR2 FNYEAQ. DNA for the CDR3: TGTGCCAGCAGCCCCGCAGGATCCGACTCTGGGGCCAACGTCCTGACTTTC. It specifies CASSPAGSDSGANVLTF.

The chain combines TRBV7-9 with TRBJ2-3; a possible D gene is TRBD2 (7 bases). The germline gives CDR1 SEHNR, CDR2 FQNEAQ (reference sequence). The V end was cut by 5 bases, the J end by 4 bases, with 16 bases between. The CDR3 runs 15 residues. CDR3 in amino acids: CASSREGGPSDTQYF. CDR3 DNA: TGTGCCAGCAGCCGAGAGGGGGGGCCTTCAGATACGCAGTATTTT.

The DNA of the CDR3 is TGTGCCAGCAGCTCCCAGGGGGGTGGGACTGAAGCTTTCTTT. Encoded protein: CASSSQGGGTEAFF. The chain links TRBV7-8 to TRBJ1-1; TRBD1 aligns across 7 bases. Germline trimming cut 4 bases from V and 5 bases from J; bases unmatched to any gene: 7. This CDR3 is 14 amino acids long. Germline values: CDR1 SGHVS, CDR2 FQNEAQ. The full variable domain, with the rest looked up from reference TRBV7-8 and TRBJ1-1, is GAGVSQSPRYKVAKRGQDVALRCDPISGHVSLFWYQQALGQGPEFLTYFQNEAQLDKSGLPSDRFFAERPEGSVSTLKIQRTQQEDSAVYLCASSSQGGGTEAFFGQGTRLTVV.